The rows below give T cell receptor beta chains drawn from one sample of a study of technical replicates of blood from a handful of donors. TCRdb keeps only in-frame clones here, not all; method: immunoSEQ multiplex PCR. The table lists around 97,000 clones, about 96% of them singletons, with 0.3% to 0.45% in the top ten. Sequencing was performed on T cells isolated from PBMCs. Receptors were obtained from a human donor in good health. Both conserved end residues are part of each CDR3. The D gene is left open where the match is weak. The size field is filled for only some rows; it gives once, few, many or a size class.

cdr3_aa cdr3_nt j_call d_call v_call clone_size
CASSLDLYEQYF TGCGCCAGCAGCTTGGATCTGTACGAGCAGTACTTC TRBJ2-7 - TRBV5-1 -
CASSLIFDGAYEQYF TGTGCCAGCAGCTTGATATTTGACGGGGCCTACGAGCAGTACTTC TRBJ2-7 - TRBV11-3 -
CASSLDGSGYEQYF TGTGCCAGCAGCTTAGACGGGAGCGGCTACGAGCAGTACTTC TRBJ2-7 - TRBV7-3 -
CASRGLAGENEQFF TGTGCCAGCAGGGGACTAGCGGGAGAAAATGAGCAGTTCTTC TRBJ2-1 TRBD2 TRBV11-2 -
CASNNLGTGAPGELFF TGTGCCAGCAATAACCTTGGGACAGGGGCTCCCGGGGAGCTGTTTTTT TRBJ2-2 TRBD1 TRBV19 -
CASSLGQGIYEQYF TGCGCCAGCAGCCTCGGACAGGGTATCTACGAGCAGTACTTC TRBJ2-7 TRBD1 TRBV5-1 -
CAIRKDEGVDEQFF TGTGCCATCAGGAAAGACGAGGGAGTAGATGAGCAGTTCTTC TRBJ2-1 - TRBV10-3 -
CASSWSNSNQPQHF TGTGCCAGCAGCTGGAGTAATAGCAATCAGCCCCAGCATTTT TRBJ1-5 - TRBV2 -
CASSGPQYANEKLFF TGTGCCAGCAGCGGACCACAGTACGCAAATGAAAAACTGTTTTTT TRBJ1-4 - TRBV9 -
CASSFYYSYNEQFF TGTGCCAGCAGTTTTTACTACTCCTACAATGAGCAGTTCTTC TRBJ2-1 - TRBV27 -
CAISDNRRGNTIYF TGTGCCATCAGTGATAACAGGCGTGGAAACACCATATATTTT TRBJ1-3 - TRBV10-3 -
CASSLVADTDTQYF TGTGCCAGCAGCTTAGTGGCTGACACAGATACGCAGTATTTT TRBJ2-3 - TRBV7-3 -
CARKTGTGGSMNTEAFF TGTGCCAGGAAAACCGGGACAGGGGGTAGCATGAACACTGAAGCTTTCTTT TRBJ1-1 TRBD1 TRBV2 -
CASSLAGTNTEAFF TGTGCCAGCAGCTTAGCGGGCACGAACACTGAAGCTTTCTTT TRBJ1-1 - TRBV7-9 once
CASLNRGKEKLFF TGTGCCAGCCTGAACAGGGGGAAAGAAAAACTGTTTTTT TRBJ1-4 TRBD1 TRBV19 -
CAWSTGGSYEQYF TGTGCCTGGAGTACGGGAGGATCCTACGAGCAGTACTTC TRBJ2-7 TRBD2 TRBV30 -
CASSPAGGELFF TGTGCCAGCTCACCGGCGGGCGGGGAGCTGTTTTTT TRBJ2-2 - TRBV18 -
CASSVGQVNEKLFF TGCGCCAGCAGCGTGGGACAGGTTAATGAAAAACTGTTTTTT TRBJ1-4 TRBD1 TRBV5-1 -
CASSLSSGVAGEQFF TGTGCCAGCAGTTTGTCCTCGGGGGTAGCGGGAGAACAATTCTTC TRBJ2-1 TRBD2 TRBV27 -
CASSPGLAGELFF TGCGCCAGCAGTCCTGGGCTGGCCGGGGAGCTGTTTTTT TRBJ2-2 - TRBV10-2 -
CASSYGTGGADTQYF TGTGCCAGCAGTTACGGGACAGGGGGTGCAGATACGCAGTATTTT TRBJ2-3 TRBD1 TRBV6-5 -
CSVEQGQNTGELFF TGCAGCGTTGAACAGGGACAGAACACCGGGGAGCTGTTTTTT TRBJ2-2 - TRBV29-1 -
CASSFYIAGDNEQFF TGTGCCAGCAGTTTCTATATAGCGGGAGACAATGAGCAGTTCTTC TRBJ2-1 TRBD2 TRBV27 -
CASSRSWREVADTQYF TGTGCCAGTAGTAGGAGCTGGCGGGAGGTGGCAGATACGCAGTATTTT TRBJ2-3 TRBD2 TRBV19 -
CASSSAFSTSGYNEQFF TGTGCCAGCAGCTCCGCTTTTTCGACTAGCGGATACAATGAGCAGTTCTTC TRBJ2-1 TRBD2 TRBV7-3 -
CASSQGIDTEAFF TGTGCCAGCAGCCAAGGAATAGACACTGAAGCTTTCTTT TRBJ1-1 - TRBV4-2 -
CASSLEQGTDTQYF TGTGCCAGCAGCTTGGAACAGGGTACAGATACGCAGTATTTT TRBJ2-3 - TRBV5-4 -
CASSFGGGGYGYTF TGTGCCAGCAGTTTCGGGGGAGGTGGCTATGGCTACACCTTC TRBJ1-2 - TRBV27 -
CASSGELISGYTF TGTGCCAGCAGTGGAGAGTTAATAAGCGGCTACACCTTC TRBJ1-2 - TRBV2 -
CASSSNGLAEETQYF TGTGCCAGCAGCTCAAACGGACTAGCGGAAGAGACCCAGTACTTC TRBJ2-5 TRBD2 TRBV7-3 -
CASSVGSTVYTGELFF TGTGCCAGCAGCGTAGGAAGTACAGTCTACACCGGGGAGCTGTTTTTT TRBJ2-2 - TRBV9 -
CASPTQRTGGFYEQYF TGTGCCAGTCCAACCCAAAGGACAGGGGGCTTTTACGAGCAGTACTTC TRBJ2-7 - TRBV21-1 -
CASSLVVGAGEQYF TGTGCCAGCAGCTTAGTAGTGGGAGCCGGCGAGCAGTACTTC TRBJ2-7 - TRBV7-2 -
CSAPKTAYNEQFF TGCAGCGCCCCTAAGACAGCCTACAATGAGCAGTTCTTC TRBJ2-1 - TRBV29-1 -
CASSPHSGAEAFF TGTGCCAGCAGCCCCCATTCAGGGGCTGAAGCTTTCTTT TRBJ1-1 - TRBV13 -
CASSALGVHSNQPQHF TGTGCCAGCAGTGCGCTAGGGGTACATAGCAATCAGCCCCAGCATTTT TRBJ1-5 - TRBV2 -
CASSSGTSVYNEQFF TGTGCCAGCAGTTCCGGGACTAGCGTATACAATGAGCAGTTCTTC TRBJ2-1 TRBD2 TRBV5-4 once
CASTEGQLLQNTEAFF TGTGCCAGCACCGAAGGACAGCTCCTTCAGAACACTGAAGCTTTCTTT TRBJ1-1 - TRBV9 -
CASSLDRGNEQFF TGTGCCAGCAGCCTAGACAGGGGCAATGAGCAGTTCTTC TRBJ2-1 TRBD1 TRBV5-4 -
CAWSRGTGIEKLFF TGTGCCTGGAGTAGGGGGACAGGGATCGAAAAACTGTTTTTT TRBJ1-4 TRBD1 TRBV30 -
CASSQASSAVEQYF TGTGCCAGCAGCCAAGCGTCTAGCGCCGTCGAGCAGTACTTC TRBJ2-7 - TRBV4-2 once
CASMRIAMETQYF TGTGCCAGCATGAGAATAGCTATGGAGACCCAGTACTTC TRBJ2-5 - TRBV2 -
CASSILAGLEAQYF TGTGCCAGTAGTATCCTGGCAGGCTTGGAGGCGCAGTATTTT TRBJ2-3 - TRBV19 -